The rows below give T cell receptor beta chains drawn from one sample of a study of cytomegalovirus exposure and HLA in healthy donors. Generated by immunoSEQ multiplex PCR, the TCRdb table keeps only in-frame clones and is missing some. The repertoire has around 130,000 clones, 50% to 75% of them found once; the top ten carry about 8.3%. The material sequenced was PBMCs. All receptors derive from a woman between 40 and 55 years old in good health and CMV-seropositive. Each CDR3 is given with its conserved first and last residue. The order of the fields is V gene, clone size, J gene, D gene, CDR3 protein, CDR3 DNA. D genes are given only for firm matches. The size of a clone is reported for some rows only, either as once, few or many, or as a class for expanded clones.

>TRBV25-1|NA|TRBJ2-7|TRBD1
CASSGTGVPSSYEQYF
TGTGCCAGCAGTGGAACAGGGGTCCCCAGCTCCTACGAGCAGTACTTC
>TRBV6-1|NA|TRBJ1-2|NA
CASSQGRQISNYGYTF
TGTGCCAGCAGTCAAGGAAGACAGATTAGTAACTATGGCTACACCTTC
>TRBV27|NA|TRBJ2-2|TRBD1
CASRRQGDGTGELFF
TGTGCCAGCCGGAGACAGGGAGACGGCACCGGGGAGCTGTTTTTT
>TRBV25-1|NA|TRBJ2-7|TRBD2
CASSLAGGNEQYF
TGTGCCAGTTCGCTAGCGGGGGGAAACGAGCAGTACTTC
>TRBV5-3|NA|TRBJ1-2|TRBD1
CARSFRQGALQDYGYTF
TGTGCCAGAAGCTTCCGACAGGGTGCCCTCCAGGACTATGGCTACACCTTC
>TRBV5-8|NA|TRBJ2-3|TRBD2
CASSNTGTSGSTDTQYF
TGTGCCAGCAGCAACACCGGGACTAGCGGTAGCACAGATACGCAGTATTTT
>TRBV18|NA|TRBJ2-3|TRBD2
CASSPPGGGATDTQYF
TGTGCCAGCTCACCACCGGGCGGGGGGGCCACAGATACGCAGTATTTT
>TRBV28|NA|TRBJ1-1|NA
CASTPLPWNTEAFF
TGTGCCAGCACCCCCCTTCCCTGGAACACTGAAGCTTTCTTT
>TRBV7-9|NA|TRBJ2-1|NA
CASSPLEDSLSYNEQFF
TGTGCCAGCAGCCCCCTTGAAGACTCGCTGTCCTACAATGAGCAGTTCTTC
>TRBV9|NA|TRBJ1-2|TRBD1
CASSASGGGWEGYTF
TGTGCCAGCAGCGCGTCGGGAGGGGGCTGGGAAGGCTACACCTTC
>TRBV5-1|once|TRBJ1-2|NA
CASRYRDTANYGYTF
TGCGCCAGCAGGTATAGGGACACGGCTAACTATGGCTACACCTTC
>TRBV2|NA|TRBJ2-6|TRBD2
CASILPGLSGANVLTF
TGTGCCAGCATTCTGCCGGGACTATCGGGGGCCAACGTCCTGACTTTC
>TRBV7-9|few|TRBJ2-7|NA
CSSSFDSYEQYF
TGTTCCAGCAGCTTCGACAGCTACGAGCAGTACTTC
>TRBV10-3|NA|TRBJ1-5|NA
CAISEGREGQPQHF
TGTGCCATCAGTGAAGGCAGGGAGGGCCAGCCCCAGCATTTT
>TRBV25-1|few|TRBJ2-5|NA
CASRRDSHQYF
TGTGCCAGCAGGAGAGACAGTCACCAGTACTTC
>TRBV2|once|TRBJ2-3|NA
CASSELPGKWVTDTQYF
TGTGCCAGCAGTGAACTCCCGGGGAAATGGGTCACAGATACGCAGTATTTT
>TRBV6-4|few|TRBJ2-2|NA
CASSKWGTANTGELFF
TGTGCCAGCAGCAAGTGGGGCACAGCGAACACCGGGGAGCTGTTTTTT
>TRBV29-1|NA|TRBJ1-5|NA
CSVAGVNQPQHF
TGCAGCGTTGCAGGGGTTAATCAGCCCCAGCATTTT
>TRBV9|few|TRBJ2-2|NA
CASSVSGHQNTGELFF
TGTGCCAGCAGCGTCTCGGGACACCAGAACACCGGGGAGCTGTTTTTT
>TRBV5-6|NA|TRBJ2-3|TRBD1
CASSLRGTGSTDTQYF
TGTGCCAGCAGCTTGAGAGGGACAGGGAGCACAGATACGCAGTATTTT
>TRBV7-2|NA|TRBJ1-1|NA
CASSLDTGPTEAFF
TGTGCCAGCAGCCTGGACACCGGCCCCACTGAAGCTTTCTTT
>TRBV6-1|NA|TRBJ2-6|TRBD1
CASSDGQGSGANVLTF
TGTGCCAGCAGTGACGGACAGGGTTCTGGGGCCAACGTCCTGACTTTC
>TRBV6-1|NA|TRBJ1-1|NA
CASSPRENTEAFF
TGTGCCAGCAGCCCCAGGGAGAACACTGAAGCTTTCTTT
>TRBV6-5|NA|TRBJ2-2|NA
CASSGQSTGELFF
TGTGCCAGCAGTGGACAGTCCACCGGGGAGCTGTTTTTT
>TRBV28|few|TRBJ2-7|TRBD1
CASSGTVLDEQYF
TGTGCCAGCAGTGGGACAGTCTTGGACGAGCAGTACTTC
>TRBV7-9|once|TRBJ2-1|NA
CASSLDGGNEQFF
TGTGCCAGCAGCTTAGATGGGGGGAATGAGCAGTTCTTC
>TRBV4-1|NA|TRBJ2-1|TRBD1
CASSQEDRGSYNEQFF
TGCGCCAGCAGCCAAGAGGACAGGGGGTCCTACAATGAGCAGTTCTTC
>TRBV7-8|NA|TRBJ2-5|TRBD2
CASIPIAGGVGTQYF
TGTGCCAGCATCCCAATAGCGGGAGGGGTGGGGACCCAGTACTTC
>TRBV19|once|TRBJ1-2|NA
CASSLQTGFGYGYTF
TGTGCCAGTAGTCTACAAACAGGTTTCGGCTATGGCTACACCTTC
>TRBV7-3|NA|TRBJ1-3|NA
CASSSAVGGASGNTIYF
TGTGCCAGCAGCTCCGCGGTAGGAGGCGCCTCCGGAAACACCATATATTTT
>TRBV27|NA|TRBJ1-5|NA
CASSPDSHSNQPQHF
TGTGCCAGCAGCCCCGACAGCCATAGCAATCAGCCCCAGCATTTT
>TRBV2|NA|TRBJ1-5|TRBD1
CASSHSGGDQPQHF
TGTGCCAGCAGTCATTCAGGGGGCGATCAGCCCCAGCATTTT
>TRBV12-5|NA|TRBJ2-7|NA
CASGYWDLTTLTYEQYF
TGTGCTAGTGGTTACTGGGACTTAACGACTCTTACCTACGAGCAGTACTTC
>TRBV28|NA|TRBJ1-6|TRBD1
CASSRQGNSPLHF
TGTGCCAGCAGTCGACAGGGAAATTCACCCCTCCACTTT
>TRBV19|NA|TRBJ1-5|NA
CASRWGGSTDSNQPQHF
TGTGCCAGTAGATGGGGGGGCAGCACAGATAGCAATCAGCCCCAGCATTTT
>TRBV19|NA|TRBJ2-2|TRBD2
CASSIGSGSKAGELFF
TGTGCCAGTAGTATCGGTAGCGGGAGCAAGGCCGGGGAGCTGTTTTTT
>TRBV14|NA|TRBJ1-3|NA
CASSQMPGNTIYF
TGTGCCAGCAGTCAGATGCCGGGAAACACCATATATTTT
>TRBV30|once|TRBJ2-1|TRBD2
CAWILANEQFF
TGTGCCTGGATACTAGCGAATGAGCAGTTCTTC
>TRBV27|once|TRBJ2-5|TRBD2
CASRPRGLAEETQYF
TGTGCCAGCAGACCCCGGGGACTAGCGGAAGAGACCCAGTACTTC
>TRBV6-1|once|TRBJ2-6|NA
CASSEAPIFSGANVLTF
TGTGCCAGCAGTGAAGCCCCTATTTTCTCTGGGGCCAACGTCCTGACTTTC
>TRBV5-1|NA|TRBJ2-7|TRBD2
CASSLDAGAYEQYF
TGCGCCAGCAGCTTGGATGCGGGGGCCTACGAGCAGTACTTC
>TRBV9|NA|TRBJ2-3|TRBD2
CASSSQLAGVADTQYF
TGTGCCAGCAGCTCACAACTAGCGGGAGTGGCAGATACGCAGTATTTT
>TRBV25-1|NA|TRBJ2-7|TRBD2
CASSEWAVAGLYEQYF
TGTGCCAGCAGTGAATGGGCCGTAGCGGGATTGTACGAGCAGTACTTC
>TRBV6-1|NA|TRBJ2-5|TRBD2
CASSEWGGEQYF
TGTGCCAGCAGTGAATGGGGAGGGGAGCAGTACTTC
>TRBV6-5|NA|TRBJ2-7|NA
CASSRRPAANYEQYF
TGTGCCAGCAGCCGAAGACCTGCGGCAAACTACGAGCAGTACTTC